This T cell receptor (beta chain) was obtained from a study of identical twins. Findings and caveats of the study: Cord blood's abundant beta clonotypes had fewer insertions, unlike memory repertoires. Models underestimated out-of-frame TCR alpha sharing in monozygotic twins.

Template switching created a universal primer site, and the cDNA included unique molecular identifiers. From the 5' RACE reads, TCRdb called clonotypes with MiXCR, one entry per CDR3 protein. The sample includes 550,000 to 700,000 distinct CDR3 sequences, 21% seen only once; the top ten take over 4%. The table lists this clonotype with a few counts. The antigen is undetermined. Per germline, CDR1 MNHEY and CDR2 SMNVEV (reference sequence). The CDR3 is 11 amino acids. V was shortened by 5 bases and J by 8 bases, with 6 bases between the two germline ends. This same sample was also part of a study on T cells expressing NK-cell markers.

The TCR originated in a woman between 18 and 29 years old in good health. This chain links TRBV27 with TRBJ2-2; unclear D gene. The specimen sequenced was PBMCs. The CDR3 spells CASSQVGELFF. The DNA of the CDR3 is TGTGCCAGCAGTCAAGTAGGGGAGCTGTTTTTT.